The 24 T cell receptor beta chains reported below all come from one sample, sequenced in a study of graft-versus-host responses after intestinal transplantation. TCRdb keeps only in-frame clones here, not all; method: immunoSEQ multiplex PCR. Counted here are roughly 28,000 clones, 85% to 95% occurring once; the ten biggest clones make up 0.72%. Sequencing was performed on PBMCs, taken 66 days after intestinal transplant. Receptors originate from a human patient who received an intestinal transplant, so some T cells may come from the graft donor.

For the CDR3, the DNA is TGCGCCAGCAGCCAAAGGGTCGGTTCGGGGGTCGGCGAAAAACTGTTTTTT. Its translation: CASSQRVGSGVGEKLFF. The chain employs TRBV4-3 and TRBJ1-4; D possibly corresponds to TRBD1 (5 bases). Deletions cut 2 bases from V and 8 bases from J, with 21 bases between. CDR1 is LGHNA and CDR2 is YSLEER in the germline V gene. This CDR3 has 17 amino acids.

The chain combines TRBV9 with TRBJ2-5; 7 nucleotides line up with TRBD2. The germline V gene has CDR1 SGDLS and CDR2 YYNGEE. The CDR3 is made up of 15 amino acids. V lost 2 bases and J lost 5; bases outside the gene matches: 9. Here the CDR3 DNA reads TGTGCCAGCAGCGTTATGGGACTAAGGCGGGAGACCCAGTACTTC. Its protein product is CASSVMGLRRETQYF.

This CDR3 reads CASSYSIRGEQYF. The CDR3 DNA reads TGTGCCAGCAGTTACTCGATTCGGGGAGAGCAGTACTTC. The chain recombines TRBV6-5 with TRBJ2-7, with D possibly matching TRBD2 (5 bases). V was trimmed by 0 bases and J by 7 bases, leaving 10 bases between them. Germline lookup yields CDR1 MNHEY and CDR2 SVGAGI. This CDR3 has 13 amino acids.

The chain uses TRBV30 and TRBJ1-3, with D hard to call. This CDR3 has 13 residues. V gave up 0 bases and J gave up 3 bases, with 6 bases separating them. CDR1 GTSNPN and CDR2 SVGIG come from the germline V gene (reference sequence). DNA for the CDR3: TGTGCCTGGAGTGTCGATCTTGGAAACACCATATATTTT. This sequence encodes CAWSVDLGNTIYF. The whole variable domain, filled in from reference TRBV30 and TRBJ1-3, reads SQTIHQWPATLVQPVGSPLSLECTVEGTSNPNLYWYRQAAGRGLQLLFYSVGIGQISSEVPQNLSASRPQDRQFILSSKKLLLSDSGFYLCAWSVDLGNTIYFGEGSWLTVV.

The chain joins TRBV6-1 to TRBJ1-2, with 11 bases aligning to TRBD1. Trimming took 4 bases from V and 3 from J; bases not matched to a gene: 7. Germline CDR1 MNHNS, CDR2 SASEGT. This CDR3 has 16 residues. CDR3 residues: CASSGRGTGGDYGYTF. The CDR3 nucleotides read TGTGCCAGCAGTGGGAGGGGGACAGGGGGGGACTATGGCTACACCTTC.

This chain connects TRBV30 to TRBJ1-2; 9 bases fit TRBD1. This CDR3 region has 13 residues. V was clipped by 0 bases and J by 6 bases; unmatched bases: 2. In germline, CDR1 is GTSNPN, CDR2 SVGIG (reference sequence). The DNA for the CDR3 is TGTGCCTGGAGTGTTGGGACAGGGAATGGCTACACCTTC. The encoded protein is CAWSVGTGNGYTF. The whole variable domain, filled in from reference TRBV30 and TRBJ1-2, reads SQTIHQWPATLVQPVGSPLSLECTVEGTSNPNLYWYRQAAGRGLQLLFYSVGIGQISSEVPQNLSASRPQDRQFILSSKKLLLSDSGFYLCAWSVGTGNGYTFGSGTRLTVV.

The CDR3 region has the DNA TGTGCCTGGAGTAGGGGGGCCGGGGAGCTGTTTTTT. This sequence encodes CAWSRGAGELFF. The chain couples TRBV30 to TRBJ2-2; tentatively, D is TRBD1 or TRBD2 (6 bases each). There are 12 residues in the CDR3. V shed 2 bases and J shed 6 bases, with 7 bases lying between them. Germline values: CDR1 GTSNPN, CDR2 SVGIG (reference sequence).

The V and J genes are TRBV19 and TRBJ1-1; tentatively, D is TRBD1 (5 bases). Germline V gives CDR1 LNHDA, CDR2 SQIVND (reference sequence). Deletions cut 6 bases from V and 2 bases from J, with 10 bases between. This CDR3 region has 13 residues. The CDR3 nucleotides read TGTGCCAGTAGGGACACACTTAACACTGAAGCTTTCTTT. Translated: CASRDTLNTEAFF.

The CDR3 DNA reads as TGCGCCAGCAGCTTGGGTCTAGCGGGAGGCTCCTACGAGCAGTACTTC. Protein product: CASSLGLAGGSYEQYF. The genes are TRBV5-1 and TRBJ2-7; 11 bases align to TRBD2. This CDR3 contains 16 residues. Trimming took 0 bases from V and 0 from J; bases not matched to a gene: 2. CDR1 and CDR2 (germline): SGHRS, YFSETQ.

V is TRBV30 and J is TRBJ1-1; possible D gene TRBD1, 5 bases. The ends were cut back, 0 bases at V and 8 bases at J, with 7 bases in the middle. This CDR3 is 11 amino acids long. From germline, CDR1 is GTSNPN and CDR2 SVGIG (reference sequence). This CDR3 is CAWSVGVEAFF. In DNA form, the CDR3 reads TGTGCCTGGAGTGTAGGGGTAGAAGCTTTCTTT.

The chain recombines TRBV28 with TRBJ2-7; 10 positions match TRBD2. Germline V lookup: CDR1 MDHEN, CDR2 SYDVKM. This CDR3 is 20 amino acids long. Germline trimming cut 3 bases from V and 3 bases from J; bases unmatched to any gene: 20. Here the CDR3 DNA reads TGTGCCAGCAGTTTCCCCTTGGCTAGCGGGAGAATTTGGGTCCGCTACGAGCAGTACTTC. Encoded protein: CASSFPLASGRIWVRYEQYF.

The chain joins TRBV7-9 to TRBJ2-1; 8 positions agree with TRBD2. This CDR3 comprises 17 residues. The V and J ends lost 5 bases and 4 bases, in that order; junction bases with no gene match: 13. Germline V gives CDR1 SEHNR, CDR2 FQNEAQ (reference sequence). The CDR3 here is CASSPLGSGGPYNEQFF. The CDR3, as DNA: TGTGCCAGCAGCCCCCTCGGGAGCGGGGGTCCTTACAATGAGCAGTTCTTC.

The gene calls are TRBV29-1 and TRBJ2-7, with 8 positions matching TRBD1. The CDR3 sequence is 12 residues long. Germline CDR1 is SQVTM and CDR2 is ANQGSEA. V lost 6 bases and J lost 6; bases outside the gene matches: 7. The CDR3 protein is CSVPGTGAEQYF. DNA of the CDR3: TGCAGCGTACCCGGGACAGGCGCCGAGCAGTACTTC.

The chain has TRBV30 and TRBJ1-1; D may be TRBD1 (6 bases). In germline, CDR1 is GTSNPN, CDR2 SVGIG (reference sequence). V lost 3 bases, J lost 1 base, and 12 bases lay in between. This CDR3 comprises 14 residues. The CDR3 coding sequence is TGTGCCTGGAGCCGGGGGCAGGGGAACACTGAAGCTTTCTTT. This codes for CAWSRGQGNTEAFF.

CDR3: CAWSTGSGANVLTF. CDR3 coding DNA: TGTGCCTGGAGCACAGGGTCCGGGGCCAACGTCCTGACTTTC. This chain uses TRBV30 with TRBJ2-6, with a possible D match to TRBD1 (6 bases). Germline assignment: CDR1 GTSNPN and CDR2 SVGIG (reference sequence). The CDR3 totals 14 residues. V lost 3 bases and J lost 4, with 10 bases in between.

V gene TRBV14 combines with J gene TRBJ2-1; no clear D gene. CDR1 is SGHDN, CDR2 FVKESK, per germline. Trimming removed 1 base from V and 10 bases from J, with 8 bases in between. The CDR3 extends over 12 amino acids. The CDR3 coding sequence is TGTGCCAGCAGCCAAGGGTGGGCCGAGCAGTTCTTC. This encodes CASSQGWAEQFF. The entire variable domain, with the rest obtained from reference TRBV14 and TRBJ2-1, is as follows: EAGVTQFPSHSVIEKGQTVTLRCDPISGHDNLYWYRRVMGKEIKFLLHFVKESKQDESGMPNNRFLAERTGGTYSTLKVQPAELEDSGVYFCASSQGWAEQFFGPGTRLTVL.

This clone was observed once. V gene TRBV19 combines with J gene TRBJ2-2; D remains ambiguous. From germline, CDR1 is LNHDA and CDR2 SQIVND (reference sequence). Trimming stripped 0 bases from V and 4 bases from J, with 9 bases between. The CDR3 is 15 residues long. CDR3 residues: CASSIEGRATGELFF. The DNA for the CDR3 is TGTGCCAGTAGTATAGAGGGAAGGGCCACCGGGGAGCTGTTTTTT.

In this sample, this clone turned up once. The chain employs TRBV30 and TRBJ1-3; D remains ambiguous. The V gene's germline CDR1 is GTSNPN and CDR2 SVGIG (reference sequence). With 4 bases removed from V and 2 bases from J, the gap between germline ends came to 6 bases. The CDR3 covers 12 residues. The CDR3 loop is CAWTEAGNTIYF. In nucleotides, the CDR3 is TGTGCCTGGACCGAGGCTGGAAACACCATATATTTT. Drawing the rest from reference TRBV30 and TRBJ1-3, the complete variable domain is SQTIHQWPATLVQPVGSPLSLECTVEGTSNPNLYWYRQAAGRGLQLLFYSVGIGQISSEVPQNLSASRPQDRQFILSSKKLLLSDSGFYLCAWTEAGNTIYFGEGSWLTVV.

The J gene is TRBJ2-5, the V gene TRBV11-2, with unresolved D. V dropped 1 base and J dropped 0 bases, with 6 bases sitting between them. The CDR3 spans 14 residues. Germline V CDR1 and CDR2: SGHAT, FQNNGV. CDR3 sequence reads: CASSLGGNQETQYF. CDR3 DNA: TGTGCCAGCAGCTTAGGCGGAAACCAAGAGACCCAGTACTTC.

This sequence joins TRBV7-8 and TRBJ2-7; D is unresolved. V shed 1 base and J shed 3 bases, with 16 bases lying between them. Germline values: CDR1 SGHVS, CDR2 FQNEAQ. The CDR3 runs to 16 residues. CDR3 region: CASSLGSRSIDYEQYF. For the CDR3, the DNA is TGTGCCAGCAGCTTAGGGTCCAGGTCGATAGACTACGAGCAGTACTTC. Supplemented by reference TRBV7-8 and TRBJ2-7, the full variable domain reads GAGVSQSPRYKVAKRGQDVALRCDPISGHVSLFWYQQALGQGPEFLTYFQNEAQLDKSGLPSDRFFAERPEGSVSTLKIQRTQQEDSAVYLCASSLGSRSIDYEQYFGPGTRLTVT.

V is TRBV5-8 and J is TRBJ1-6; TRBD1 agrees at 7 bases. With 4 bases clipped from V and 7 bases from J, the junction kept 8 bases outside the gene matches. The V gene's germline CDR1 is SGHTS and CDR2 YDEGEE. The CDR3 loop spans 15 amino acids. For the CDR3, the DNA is TGTGCCAGCAGCCAAGACAGGGTAGGGAATTCACCCCTCCACTTT. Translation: CASSQDRVGNSPLHF.

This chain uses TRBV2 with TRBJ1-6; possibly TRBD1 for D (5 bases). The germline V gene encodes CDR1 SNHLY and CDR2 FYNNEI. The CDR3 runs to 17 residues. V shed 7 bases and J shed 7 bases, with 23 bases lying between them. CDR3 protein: CASTACGQQMANSPLHF. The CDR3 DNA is TGTGCCAGCACCGCCTGCGGACAACAGATGGCCAATTCACCCCTCCACTTT.

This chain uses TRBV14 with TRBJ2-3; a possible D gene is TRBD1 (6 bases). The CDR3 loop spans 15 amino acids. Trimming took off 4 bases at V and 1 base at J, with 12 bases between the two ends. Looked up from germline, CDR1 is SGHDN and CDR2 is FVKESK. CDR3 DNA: TGTGCCAGCAGCCTAGGGGGTTTCGGCACAGATACGCAGTATTTT. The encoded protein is CASSLGGFGTDTQYF.

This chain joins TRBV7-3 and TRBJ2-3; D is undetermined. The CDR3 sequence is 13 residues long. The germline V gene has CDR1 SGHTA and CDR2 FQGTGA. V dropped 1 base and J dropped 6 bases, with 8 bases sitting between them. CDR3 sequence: CASSLIGWDTQYF. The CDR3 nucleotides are TGTGCCAGCAGCTTAATAGGCTGGGATACGCAGTATTTT.